These 26 T cell receptor beta chains originate from one sample sequenced in a study of blood T cell repertoires in COVID-19. Profiled with immunoSEQ multiplex PCR; TCRdb holds only in-frame clones, not every one. In the table there are under 200,000 clones, 80% of which are singletons. Sample: peripheral blood. Receptors were obtained from a man aged 60-69 years with acute or convalescent COVID-19.

This chain uses TRBV20-1 with TRBJ2-5; D gene unclear. V was cut by 5 bases and J by 5 bases, with 9 bases left in between. Germline CDR1 is DFQATT and CDR2 is SNEGSKA (reference sequence). This CDR3 comprises 11 residues. In nucleotides, the CDR3 is TGCAGTGCTCCGACTTTGGAGACCCAGTACTTC. The encoded protein is CSAPTLETQYF.

The chain carries TRBV9 and TRBJ2-1; 13 nucleotides agree with TRBD2. The CDR3 runs 20 residues. Germline CDR1 and CDR2: SGDLS and YYNGEE. The V gene end was trimmed by 4 bases and the J gene end by 1 base; junction bases not matched to a gene: 14. CDR3 nucleotide sequence: TGTGCCAGCAGCCTGGGGACTAGCGGGAATTATTTTAGGTCCTACAATGAGCAGTTCTTC. Translation: CASSLGTSGNYFRSYNEQFF.

In its sample, this clone was seen a few times. This chain links TRBV3-1 (or the pseudogene TRBV3-2) with TRBJ1-5; D is uncertain. The CDR3 totals 13 residues. V was shortened by 0 bases and J by 5 bases, with 5 bases between the two germline ends. From germline, CDR1 is LGHDT and CDR2 YNNKEL (reference sequence). In DNA, the CDR3 is TGTGCCAGCAGCCAAGATTTCGATCAGCCCCAGCATTTT. This codes for CASSQDFDQPQHF.

The rearrangement links TRBV20-1 to TRBJ2-3; the D is unclear. CDR3 size: 10 residues. Looked up from germline, CDR1 is DFQATT and CDR2 is SNEGSKA (reference sequence). The CDR3 reads CSQSTDTQYF. DNA of the CDR3: TGCAGCCAGAGCACAGATACGCAGTATTTT.

V and J are TRBV25-1 and TRBJ2-3; perhaps TRBD2 as D (5 bases). Trimming stripped 7 bases from V and 6 bases from J, with 17 bases between. Germline V CDR1 and CDR2: MGHDK, SYGVNS. This CDR3 comprises 14 residues. The CDR3 DNA is TGTGCCAGCACTGAGGAGGCCGCGCTGGATACGCAGTATTTT. Amino acid sequence: CASTEEAALDTQYF.

V usage is TRBV12-3 or TRBV12-4 and J usage is TRBJ2-7, with D hard to call. V dropped 3 bases and J dropped 4 bases, with 7 bases sitting between them. The CDR3 is made up of 12 amino acids. The CDR3 sequence is CASSFLSYEQYF. CDR3 DNA: TGTGCCAGCAGTTTCCTATCGTACGAGCAGTACTTC.

The rearrangement links TRBV10-3 to TRBJ1-3; 7 positions match TRBD1. The CDR3 contains 17 residues. V gave up 4 bases and J gave up 0 bases; unmatched junction bases: 9. Germline V gene lookup returns CDR1 ENHRY and CDR2 SYGVKD. The CDR3 coding sequence is TGTGCCATCAGTGTGGCGGGACAGCCTGTCTCTGGAAACACCATATATTTT. Protein: CAISVAGQPVSGNTIYF.

The chain recombines TRBV2 with TRBJ1-2; D gene ambiguous. CDR1 and CDR2 from the germline V gene are SNHLY and FYNNEI. Trimming removed 3 bases at V and 7 bases at J, with 9 bases between. The CDR3 is 12 amino acids. CDR3 in amino acids: CASSDNQVGYTF. The CDR3 coding sequence is TGTGCCAGCAGTGACAATCAGGTTGGCTACACCTTC. Using reference TRBV2 and TRBJ1-2 for the parts outside the CDR3, the full variable domain is EPEVTQTPSHQVTQMGQEVILRCVPISNHLYFYWYRQILGQKVEFLVSFYNNEISEKSEIFDDQFSVERPDGSNFTLKIRSTKLEDSAMYFCASSDNQVGYTFGSGTRLTVV.

The chain is built from TRBV7-8 and TRBJ1-3; a possible D gene is TRBD1 (5 bases). This CDR3 region has 14 residues. V lost 5 bases to trimming and J lost 5 bases, with 13 bases between them. The germline V gene has CDR1 SGHVS and CDR2 FQNEAQ. The CDR3 DNA follows: TGTGCCAGCAGCAAGGACAACTCCCGAAACACCATATATTTT. As protein: CASSKDNSRNTIYF.

V usage is TRBV7-2 and J usage is TRBJ1-1; D gene uncertain. V lost 5 bases and J lost 3, with 10 bases in between. This CDR3 spans 13 amino acids. CDR1 is SGHTA and CDR2 is FQGNSA in the germline V gene. CDR3 protein: CASSQGRYTEAFF. DNA for the CDR3: TGTGCCAGCAGCCAAGGGAGGTACACTGAAGCTTTCTTT.

The chain carries TRBV6-5 and TRBJ1-2, with D maybe TRBD1 (6 bases). CDR3 length equals 14 residues. Per the germline V gene, CDR1 is MNHEY and CDR2 is SVGAGI. V dropped 5 bases and J dropped 5 bases, with 15 bases sitting between them. The CDR3 protein is CASSTLDSRYGYTF. The CDR3 DNA reads as TGTGCCAGCAGTACCCTGGACAGTCGATATGGCTACACCTTC.

The J gene is TRBJ2-7, the V gene TRBV20-1; a weak D match, TRBD1 (7 bases). The germline V and J ends were trimmed by 6 bases and 6 bases, with 12 bases remaining between them. The CDR3 loop spans 11 amino acids. Per germline, CDR1 DFQATT and CDR2 SNEGSKA (reference sequence). The chain's CDR3 is CSASQGGEQYF. The CDR3 nucleotides read TGCAGTGCGAGTCAGGGGGGCGAGCAGTACTTC.

This sequence joins TRBV12-3 or TRBV12-4 and TRBJ2-1; a weak D match, TRBD2 (6 bases). There are 12 residues in the CDR3. Trimming stripped 5 bases from V and 9 bases from J, with 11 bases between. The CDR3 loop reads CASSPPGVEQFF. CDR3 DNA sequence: TGTGCCAGCAGTCCCCCGGGGGTTGAGCAGTTCTTC.

With regard to this clone: Distinct nucleotide sequences in the sample also encode this CDR3. The chain has TRBV7-2 and TRBJ2-3; unclear D gene. The CDR3 contains 11 residues. Germline CDR1 SGHTA, CDR2 FQGNSA. V was trimmed by 4 bases and J by 4 bases, leaving 3 bases between them. The CDR3 coding sequence is TGTGCCAGCAGCTCAGCAGATACGCAGTATTTT. Its protein is CASSSADTQYF.

The chain employs TRBV6-6 and TRBJ2-1; maybe TRBD2 (5 bases). The length of the CDR3 is 16 residues. CDR1 and CDR2 from the germline V gene are MNHNY and SVGAGI (reference sequence). The V end lost 0 bases, the J end lost 4 bases, and 13 bases lay between the germline ends. The CDR3 region has the DNA TGTGCCAGCAGTTACTCTACGGGGAGAGGTTACAATGAGCAGTTCTTC. This encodes CASSYSTGRGYNEQFF.

This clone was seen only once. This sequence joins TRBV7-2 and TRBJ2-2; TRBD2 matches 13 bases. Losses at the gene ends were 6 bases for V and 5 bases for J; bases not matched to a gene: 9. Germline lookup yields CDR1 SGHTA and CDR2 FQGNSA. CDR3 length: 17 amino acids. DNA for the CDR3: TGTGCCAGCAGGCCACTAGCGGGGGGGCCCGGGACCGGGGAGCTGTTTTTT. As protein: CASRPLAGGPGTGELFF.

The chain joins TRBV5-4 to TRBJ1-1; unclear D gene. The V end lost 0 bases, the J end lost 4 bases, and 7 bases lay between the germline ends. The CDR3 consists of 13 residues. The V gene's germline CDR1 is SGHNT and CDR2 YYREEE (reference sequence). CDR3 coding DNA: TGTGCCAGCAGCTTGGACCCGGGCACTGAAGCTTTCTTT. Its translation is CASSLDPGTEAFF.

This chain connects TRBV29-1 to TRBJ2-7, with a possible D match to TRBD1 (5 bases). CDR1 is SQVTM and CDR2 is ANQGSEA in the germline V gene. The CDR3 contains 12 residues. The V and J ends lost 5 bases and 0 bases respectively, with 8 bases between them. This CDR3 reads CSVWTSSYEQYF. The CDR3 DNA reads as TGCAGCGTTTGGACAAGCTCCTACGAGCAGTACTTC.

The V and J genes are TRBV6-5 and TRBJ1-5, with a tentative D call TRBD1 (6 bases). Per germline, CDR1 MNHEY and CDR2 SVGAGI. This CDR3 has 13 amino acids. V was trimmed by 8 bases and J by 3 bases, leaving 11 bases between them. The CDR3 DNA sequence: TGTGCCAGCGAGGGGGGGCACAATCAGCCCCAGCATTTT. As protein: CASEGGHNQPQHF.

This clone has only a few counts. This chain links TRBV6-5 with TRBJ2-7; no reliable D call. Germline loops: CDR1 MNHEY, CDR2 SVGAGI. V was shortened by 5 bases and J by 6 bases, with 17 bases between the two germline ends. The CDR3 spans 14 residues. This CDR3 is CASSPTGLGREQYF. As DNA, the CDR3 is TGTGCCAGCAGTCCGACTGGCCTTGGCCGCGAGCAGTACTTC.

The V call is TRBV6-2 or TRBV6-3, the J call TRBJ2-1; D possibly corresponds to TRBD1 (5 bases). The germline V and J ends were trimmed by 0 bases and 10 bases, with 7 bases remaining between them. There are 12 residues in the CDR3. Germline V gene data show CDR1 as MNHEY and CDR2 as SVGEGT. The CDR3 DNA is TGTGCCAGCAGTTACTCTAGACAGGAGCAGTTCTTC. This encodes CASSYSRQEQFF.

The chain employs TRBV6-1 and TRBJ2-1; a weak D match, TRBD1 (5 bases). The germline V and J ends were trimmed by 2 bases and 8 bases, with 19 bases remaining between them. This CDR3 comprises 16 residues. CDR1 and CDR2 from the germline V gene are MNHNS and SASEGT. The CDR3: CASSERRVPGLDEQFF. The CDR3 DNA is TGTGCCAGCAGTGAAAGGCGAGTGCCAGGGTTGGATGAGCAGTTCTTC.

This clone was seen a few times. The chain employs TRBV4-1 and TRBJ1-3; the match to TRBD1 covers 7 bases. Germline values: CDR1 MGHRA, CDR2 YSYEKL. Trimming took 8 bases from V and 2 from J; bases not matched to a gene: 0. CDR3 length: 12 amino acids. The CDR3 region is CASGTAGNTIYF. The CDR3 coding sequence is TGCGCCAGCGGGACAGCTGGAAACACCATATATTTT.

This clone was seen a handful of times. The chain joins TRBV7-3 to TRBJ1-6; TRBD1 is a possible D gene (5 bases). Trimming removed 1 base from V and 8 bases from J, with 15 bases in between. Germline-derived CDR1 and CDR2 are SGHTA and FQGTGA. CDR3 size: 16 residues. CDR3 sequence reads: CASSLNPRGMDSPLHF. CDR3 sequence (DNA): TGTGCCAGCAGCTTAAACCCCCGGGGGATGGATTCACCCCTCCACTTT.

V usage is TRBV30 and J usage is TRBJ2-7, with D maybe TRBD1 (6 bases). V lost 4 bases to trimming and J lost 1 base, with 14 bases between them. Germline-derived CDR1 and CDR2 are GTSNPN and SVGIG (reference sequence). This CDR3 comprises 14 residues. The CDR3 loop is CAWTWGPGSYEQYF. Written as DNA, the CDR3 is TGTGCCTGGACCTGGGGGCCAGGGTCCTACGAGCAGTACTTC. Drawing the rest from reference TRBV30 and TRBJ2-7, the complete variable domain is SQTIHQWPATLVQPVGSPLSLECTVEGTSNPNLYWYRQAAGRGLQLLFYSVGIGQISSEVPQNLSASRPQDRQFILSSKKLLLSDSGFYLCAWTWGPGSYEQYFGPGTRLTVT.

The sample holds a few counts of this clone. The chain is built from TRBV9 and TRBJ2-6; 7 positions agree with TRBD1. The CDR3 contains 16 residues. Germline CDR1 SGDLS, CDR2 YYNGEE. Trimming took 4 bases from V and 1 from J; bases not matched to a gene: 5. The CDR3 loop reads CASSPRTGSGANVLTF. As DNA, the CDR3 is TGTGCCAGCAGCCCACGGACAGGATCTGGGGCCAACGTCCTGACTTTC.